The sequence of this T cell receptor (beta chain) was determined in a study of OX40 agonist ivuxolimab in advanced cancers. Study-wide background: Anti-PD-1, anti-PD-L1 or anti-CTLA-4 therapy given earlier was allowed, and approximately 40% had some.

Germline V gene data show CDR1 as MGHRA and CDR2 as YSYEKL. With 2 bases removed from V and 7 bases from J, the gap between germline ends came to 12 bases. The CDR3 loop spans 14 amino acids. Study conclusions and caveats: Patients who responded partially at 0.1-3.0 mg/kg showed clonal expansion ranking among the lowest.

The table came from immunoSEQ multiplex PCR; TCRdb's copy has only in-frame clones and leaves some out. The sample includes roughly 10,000 clones, 88% of them seen just once. Points on this clone: Its antigen is still unknown.

This clonotype originated in an adult with an advanced solid tumor such as melanoma, head and neck, liver or kidney cancer. The sample was CD4+ or CD8+ T cells sorted from blood, taken in a trial of the OX40 agonist ivuxolimab. This chain connects TRBV4-1 to TRBJ1-5; D gene uncertain. CDR3 in amino acids: CASSQTEQGQPQHF. CDR3 nucleotide sequence: TGCGCCAGCAGCCAAACAGAGCAAGGACAGCCCCAGCATTTT.